The 19 T cell receptor beta chains in this list originate from one sample, sequenced in a study of post-analysis software for immune sequencing data (dated by TCRdb to between 2015 and 2017). The full study reports these points: Patients showed significantly higher frequencies than controls for roughly 5 TRBV segments, among them TRBV5-6, TRBV5-1 and TRBV20-1.

The library was generated by PCR. Sequenced using an Illumina HiSeq 2500. Unique molecular identifiers were incorporated into TCR beta cDNA libraries to reduce PCR and sequencing biases. The public reads were reprocessed in TCRdb via fastp at Q25 and MiXCR, keeping in-frame beta chains. Rows are unified per CDR3 protein, each entry keeping the most common DNA and genes. The sample records approximately 350,000 distinct CDR3 sequences, approximately 38% of which are singletons. Of the sample, about an eighth falls within the top ten clones. These receptors have no known antigen. Material for sequencing was blood. The receptors stem from a girl aged 5 to 17 with multiple sclerosis.

This clonotype appeared a few times. V usage is TRBV7-9 and J usage is TRBJ2-7; D gene unclear. This CDR3 is built from 13 residues. Looked up from germline, CDR1 is SEHNR and CDR2 is FQNEAQ (reference sequence). The V gene lost 5 bases and the J gene lost 2 bases, with 10 bases spanning the gap. CDR3 in amino acids: CASSPFSTYEQYF. Here the CDR3 DNA reads TGTGCCAGCAGCCCTTTTTCCACCTACGAGCAGTACTTC.

The chain is built from TRBV2 and TRBJ2-1; no definite D call. Germline CDR1 and CDR2: SNHLY and FYNNEI. The CDR3 is made up of 15 amino acids. Trimming left V 3 bases short and J 2 bases short, with 11 bases between. The CDR3, as DNA: TGTGCCAGCAGTGAGTGGCAGGAGACCTACAATGAGCAGTTCTTC. Translation: CASSEWQETYNEQFF.

This clonotype came up a few times. The chain combines TRBV12-3 or TRBV12-4 with TRBJ1-4, with D possibly being TRBD1 (6 bases). The ends were cut back, 6 bases at V and 8 bases at J, with 19 bases in the middle. The CDR3 runs 15 residues. CDR3 residues: CASSPTAGEKEKLFF. CDR3 sequence (DNA): TGTGCCAGCAGCCCCACGGCAGGGGAGAAAGAAAAACTGTTTTTT.

The rearrangement joins TRBV20-1 to TRBJ2-1; TRBD2 is a possible D gene (8 bases). Germline CDR1 and CDR2: DFQATT and SNEGSKA (reference sequence). The CDR3 covers 18 residues. The ends were cut back, 6 bases at V and 0 bases at J, with 24 bases in the middle. CDR3 loop: CSARMVAGGQSSYNEQFF. CDR3 in DNA: TGCAGTGCCCGCATGGTCGCGGGGGGACAGAGCTCCTACAATGAGCAGTTCTTC.

Comment on this clonotype: A read error may account for a junction end that differs from germline. The V and J genes are TRBV20-1 and TRBJ1-6; D gene unclear. Germline lookup yields CDR1 DFQATT and CDR2 SNEGSKA (reference sequence). The CDR3 is made up of 14 amino acids. In DNA form, the CDR3 reads TGCGGTGCTAGGGCGGGAGTCGGGAATTCACCCCTCCACTTT. Protein sequence: CGARAGVGNSPLHF.

This clonotype has more than one count but fewer than ten. The chain employs TRBV29-1 and TRBJ1-2; unclear D gene. This CDR3 region has 12 residues. Germline CDR1 reads SQVTM; CDR2 reads ANQGSEA. With 1 base removed from V and 2 bases from J, the gap between germline ends came to 5 bases. The CDR3 sequence: CSVEGQNYGYTF. The CDR3 coding sequence is TGCAGCGTTGAAGGGCAGAACTATGGCTACACCTTC.

This rearrangement joins TRBV7-8 to TRBJ2-1; D gene ambiguous. The germline V and J ends were trimmed by 1 base and 6 bases, with 16 bases remaining between them. Germline V gene sequence: CDR1 SGHVS, CDR2 FQNEAQ. The CDR3 consists of 16 residues. CDR3 sequence reads: CASSLGRLLWVNEQFF. CDR3 in DNA: TGTGCCAGCAGCTTAGGTCGCCTCCTCTGGGTCAATGAGCAGTTCTTC.

The genes are TRBV29-1 and TRBJ1-2; TRBD1 is a possible D gene (5 bases). The CDR3 is 14 residues long. Per germline, CDR1 SQVTM and CDR2 ANQGSEA. Trimming pared 6 bases from V and 8 bases from J, leaving 22 bases between. CDR3 region: CSVAGTLDRGGYTF. For the CDR3, the DNA is TGCAGCGTGGCCGGGACCCTAGACCGGGGCGGCTACACCTTC.

The table lists this clonotype with a few counts. This chain connects TRBV29-1 to TRBJ2-2, with 9 bases identical to TRBD1. Trimming at V came to 6 bases and at J to 3 bases, leaving 5 bases not matched to a gene. The CDR3 covers 14 residues. Germline-derived CDR1 and CDR2 are SQVTM and ANQGSEA. The CDR3 sequence: CSVPGTGYTGELFF. The CDR3 coding sequence is TGCAGCGTGCCAGGGACAGGGTACACCGGGGAGCTGTTTTTT.

The J gene is TRBJ2-1, the V gene TRBV12-3 or TRBV12-4; D perhaps matches TRBD2 (5 bases). V was cut by 4 bases and J by 14 bases, with 12 bases left in between. The CDR3 covers 11 residues. The CDR3: CASSSLLEEFF. CDR3 DNA sequence: TGTGCCAGCAGTTCCCTATTGGAGGAGTTCTTC.

This clonotype was seen a handful of times. The chain employs TRBV9 and TRBJ2-3; 11 bases align to TRBD2. J lost 5 bases, V lost 3 bases, and 14 bases had no gene match. The CDR3 contains 18 residues. Germline values: CDR1 SGDLS, CDR2 YYNGEE. The CDR3 loop is CASSARPGTSGPGDTQYF. In DNA form, the CDR3 reads TGTGCCAGCAGCGCCCGCCCCGGGACTAGCGGACCCGGAGATACGCAGTATTTT.

The rearrangement links TRBV4-1 to TRBJ2-7; D gene unclear. Trimming removed 5 bases at V and 2 bases at J, with 16 bases between. Germline V gene data show CDR1 as MGHRA and CDR2 as YSYEKL. The CDR3 totals 15 residues. The CDR3 is CASSAGMFQTYEQYF. The CDR3 region has the DNA TGCGCCAGCAGCGCCGGAATGTTCCAAACCTACGAGCAGTACTTC.

The V and J genes are TRBV4-1 and TRBJ2-7; TRBD1 aligns across 9 bases. The CDR3 is made up of 16 amino acids. Germline CDR1 MGHRA, CDR2 YSYEKL. Trimming cost V 0 bases and J 6 bases; bases outside gene matches: 9. The CDR3 bases are TGCGCCAGCAGCCAAGATGCCGGGACAGGGTTTTTCGAGCAGTACTTC. Its protein is CASSQDAGTGFFEQYF.

The chain uses TRBV7-2 and TRBJ2-5; D not resolved. From germline, CDR1 is SGHTA and CDR2 FQGNSA. The CDR3 has 13 amino acids. The V end lost 2 bases, the J end lost 3 bases, and 7 bases lay between the germline ends. CDR3: CASSLRVEETQYF. CDR3 nucleotides: TGTGCCAGCAGCTTAAGGGTGGAAGAGACCCAGTACTTC. The full variable domain, its missing parts supplied by reference TRBV7-2 and TRBJ2-5, is GAGVSQSPSNKVTEKGKDVELRCDPISGHTALYWYRQSLGQGLEFLIYFQGNSAPDKSGLPSDRFSAERTGGSVSTLTIQRTQQEDSAVYLCASSLRVEETQYFGPGTRLLVL.

This clonotype appeared a few times. The chain links TRBV20-1 to TRBJ1-2, with 7 nucleotides matching TRBD1. The V segment lost 3 bases and the J segment 4 bases; nucleotides outside the gene matches: 14. The CDR3 is 16 amino acids. Per the germline V gene, CDR1 is DFQATT and CDR2 is SNEGSKA (reference sequence). The CDR3 loop is CSARFPTGFGIYGYTF. As DNA, the CDR3 is TGCAGTGCTAGGTTTCCGACAGGGTTCGGAATCTATGGCTACACCTTC.

The chain uses TRBV20-1 and TRBJ2-7; 9 bases agree with TRBD2. In germline, CDR1 is DFQATT, CDR2 SNEGSKA (reference sequence). CDR3 length equals 17 residues. V was pared by 1 base and J by 1 base, with 11 bases of the junction left unmatched. CDR3 sequence (DNA): TGCAGTGCTAGAGCCTCAGGCCAGCGGGGGGATTCCTACGAGCAGTACTTC. Amino acids: CSARASGQRGDSYEQYF.

The J gene is TRBJ1-2, the V gene TRBV20-1; D ambiguous. Germline CDR1 DFQATT, CDR2 SNEGSKA (reference sequence). CDR3 size: 12 residues. V was clipped by 6 bases and J by 8 bases, with 16 bases between them. The CDR3 nucleotides are TGCAGTGCCCATAGATCAAGCGGAGGCTACACCTTC. It yields the protein CSAHRSSGGYTF.

The chain couples TRBV25-1 to TRBJ2-1, with 8 bases lining up with TRBD1. Germline trimming cut 4 bases from V and 5 bases from J; bases unmatched to any gene: 4. The CDR3 sequence is 14 residues long. Germline-derived CDR1 and CDR2 are MGHDK and SYGVNS. CDR3 protein: CASSGAGQDNEQFF. The CDR3 bases are TGTGCCAGCAGTGGGGCGGGACAGGACAATGAGCAGTTCTTC. Looking up the rest from reference TRBV25-1 and TRBJ2-1 gives the full variable domain: EADIYQTPRYLVIGTGKKITLECSQTMGHDKMYWYQQDPGMELHLIHYSYGVNSTEKGDLSSESTVSRIRTEHFPLTLESARPSHTSQYLCASSGAGQDNEQFFGPGTRLTVL.

This chain joins TRBV20-1 and TRBJ2-1, with TRBD1 as a possible D gene (6 bases). V dropped 2 bases and J dropped 4 bases, with 15 bases sitting between them. The CDR3 has 15 residues. Germline CDR1 DFQATT, CDR2 SNEGSKA (reference sequence). CDR3 DNA: TGCAGTGCTAGATCCCGAAGGACAGCGTACAATGAGCAGTTCTTC. It specifies CSARSRRTAYNEQFF.